These 7 T cell receptor beta chains originate from one sample sequenced in a study of Tregs in tolerant kidney transplant recipients. Assay: immunoSEQ multiplex PCR; the TCRdb copy retains only in-frame clones and omits some. The sample records roughly 64,000 clones, roughly 98% being singletons. Material: Tregs from blood, obtained before the transplant. These TCRs come from a human donor who received a combined kidney and bone marrow transplant.

The chain recombines TRBV7-2 with TRBJ2-3, with 9 bases fitting TRBD2. The junction had 10 bases not matched to a gene; V was cut back by 2 bases and J by 4 bases. The CDR3 runs to 17 residues. Germline V lookup: CDR1 SGHTA, CDR2 FQGNSA. This CDR3 reads CASSLRPSGTLPDTQYF. The CDR3 DNA follows: TGTGCCAGCAGCTTAAGGCCTAGCGGGACCCTCCCAGATACGCAGTATTTT.

This chain connects TRBV4-3 to TRBJ2-1; 13 bases map to TRBD2. Germline assignment: CDR1 LGHNA and CDR2 YSLEER. The CDR3 loop spans 18 amino acids. J gave up 4 bases and V 2 bases, and 8 bases lay outside the gene matches. This CDR3 reads CASSQLPTSGGTYNEQFF. In nucleotides, the CDR3 is TGCGCCAGCAGCCAATTACCGACTAGCGGGGGGACTTACAATGAGCAGTTCTTC.

The V call is TRBV19, the J call TRBJ1-2; 7 bases map to TRBD1. The CDR3 totals 16 residues. The germline V gene has CDR1 LNHDA and CDR2 SQIVND (reference sequence). V was pared by 5 bases and J by 3 bases, with 12 bases of the junction left unmatched. In nucleotides, the CDR3 is TGTGCCAGTAGTGCATCCGGGACAGCAGTCTACTATGGCTACACCTTC. Its protein product is CASSASGTAVYYGYTF.

The chain couples TRBV5-1 to TRBJ2-2; D remains ambiguous. CDR1 and CDR2 (germline): SGHRS, YFSETQ. CDR3 length: 17 residues. The germline V and J ends were trimmed by 0 bases and 1 base, with 13 bases remaining between them. The CDR3 sequence is CASSLVAGPLNTGELFF. CDR3 bases: TGCGCCAGCAGCTTGGTTGCAGGTCCCTTGAACACCGGGGAGCTGTTTTTT. Drawing the rest from reference TRBV5-1 and TRBJ2-2, the complete variable domain is KAGVTQTPRYLIKTRGQQVTLSCSPISGHRSVSWYQQTPGQGLQFLFEYFSETQRNKGNFPGRFSGRQFSNSRSEMNVSTLELGDSALYLCASSLVAGPLNTGELFFGEGSRLTVL.

The gene calls are TRBV30 and TRBJ1-4; the match to TRBD1 covers 8 bases. V trimming: 0 bases; J trimming: 7 bases; junction bases outside the gene matches: 13. The germline CDR1 and CDR2 sequences are GTSNPN and SVGIG (reference sequence). The CDR3 sequence is 17 residues long. The CDR3 loop is CAWSVVDRAALGEKLFF. Here the CDR3 DNA reads TGTGCCTGGAGTGTCGTGGACAGGGCAGCTCTTGGTGAAAAACTGTTTTTT.

V is TRBV9 and J is TRBJ1-2, with D uncertain. The germline V gene has CDR1 SGDLS and CDR2 YYNGEE. V dropped 3 bases and J dropped 8 bases, with 20 bases sitting between them. This CDR3 contains 15 residues. The CDR3 sequence is CASSAGGGVLNGYTF. The CDR3 nucleotides read TGTGCCAGCAGCGCGGGAGGCGGGGTTTTAAACGGCTACACCTTC.

This sequence joins TRBV18 and TRBJ2-7; tentatively, D is TRBD1 (5 bases). V gave up 3 bases and J gave up 2 bases, with 20 bases separating them. The CDR3 is made up of 17 amino acids. Germline CDR1 KGHSH, CDR2 LQKENI. CDR3 in amino acids: CASSPKYQGSLPYEQYF. DNA of the CDR3: TGTGCCAGCTCACCGAAGTATCAGGGCTCTTTACCCTACGAGCAGTACTTC.